These T cell receptor beta chains were read from a single sample in a study of control samples from healthy donors and cancer patients. Clones were read by immunoSEQ multiplex PCR, and TCRdb kept only the in-frame ones, dropping some. The repertoire includes approximately 150,000 clones, just over 85% of them detected once, and more than 1.5% sits in the top ten. Sequencing input: blood. All receptors derive from a man between 18 and 29 years old in good health. Each CDR3 is given with its conserved first and last residue. The D gene is left open where the match is weak. Rows may omit the clone size; those that give it use once, few, many or a size class.

>NA|TRBJ2-2|NA|TRBV18
CASSPMGGANTGELFF
TGTGCCAGCTCACCAATGGGCGGGGCAAACACCGGGGAGCTGTTTTTT
>NA|TRBJ2-1|NA|TRBV5-4
CASSLSGYNEQFF
TGTGCCAGCAGCTTGTCAGGGTATAATGAGCAGTTCTTC
>NA|TRBJ1-1|NA|TRBV20-1
CSPGKDTEAFF
TGCAGTCCAGGAAAGGACACTGAAGCTTTCTTT
>TRBD1|TRBJ2-5|once|TRBV3-1/TRBV3-2
CASSLRTGGSETQYF
TGTGCCAGCAGCCTACGGACAGGGGGCTCGGAGACCCAGTACTTC
>NA|TRBJ1-1|once|TRBV9
CASSSSNTEAFF
TGTGCCAGCAGCTCTTCGAACACTGAAGCTTTCTTT
>NA|TRBJ2-6|NA|TRBV7-8
CASSIRFLSGANVLTF
TGTGCCAGCAGCATCAGGTTCCTCTCTGGGGCCAACGTCCTGACTTTC
>NA|TRBJ2-3|NA|TRBV5-4
CASSLDGGGTDTQYF
TGTGCCAGCAGCTTGGACGGGGGAGGCACAGATACGCAGTATTTT
>NA|TRBJ2-1|many|TRBV5-4
CASSPRYNEQFF
TGTGCCAGCAGCCCTAGATACAATGAGCAGTTCTTC
>NA|TRBJ2-5|NA|TRBV10-3
CAISARSAEETQYF
TGTGCCATCAGTGCACGGTCGGCAGAAGAGACCCAGTACTTC
>NA|TRBJ2-4|NA|TRBV19
CASSPPVLAKNIQYF
TGTGCCAGTAGTCCCCCGGTGCTAGCCAAAAACATTCAGTACTTC
>TRBD2|TRBJ2-1|NA|TRBV27
CASSFLGGLADNEQFF
TGTGCCAGCAGTTTCCTCGGGGGACTAGCGGACAATGAGCAGTTCTTC
>NA|TRBJ2-7|once|TRBV11-2
CASSFPWVPYEQYF
TGTGCCAGCAGCTTTCCCTGGGTTCCCTACGAGCAGTACTTC
>NA|TRBJ2-7|NA|TRBV16
CASSQSLPVGEQYF
TGTGCCAGCAGCCAATCCCTTCCGGTAGGCGAGCAGTACTTC
>TRBD1|TRBJ1-1|NA|TRBV5-6
CASSLDRGTMNTEAFF
TGTGCCAGCAGCCTGGACAGGGGAACAATGAACACTGAAGCTTTCTTT
>NA|TRBJ2-3|NA|TRBV6-2/TRBV6-3
CASSYYVNTDTQYF
TGTGCCAGCAGTTACTACGTTAACACAGATACGCAGTATTTT
>NA|TRBJ1-5|NA|TRBV28
CASSLPGSRNQPQHF
TGTGCCAGCAGTTTGCCCGGGTCACGAAATCAGCCCCAGCATTTT
>NA|TRBJ2-1|NA|TRBV3-1/TRBV3-2
CASSLQENVNEQFF
TGTGCCAGCAGCCTTCAGGAAAACGTAAATGAGCAGTTCTTC
>NA|TRBJ2-7|once|TRBV18
CASSPTRSYEQYF
TGTGCCAGCTCACCGACACGTAGCTACGAGCAGTACTTC
>TRBD2|TRBJ2-5|NA|TRBV28
CASSLAGGPAQETQYF
TGTGCCAGCAGTCTAGCGGGGGGGCCCGCCCAAGAGACCCAGTACTTC
>NA|TRBJ1-4|NA|TRBV18
CASSPEGSATNEKLFF
TGTGCCAGCTCACCAGAGGGGTCAGCAACTAATGAAAAACTGTTTTTT